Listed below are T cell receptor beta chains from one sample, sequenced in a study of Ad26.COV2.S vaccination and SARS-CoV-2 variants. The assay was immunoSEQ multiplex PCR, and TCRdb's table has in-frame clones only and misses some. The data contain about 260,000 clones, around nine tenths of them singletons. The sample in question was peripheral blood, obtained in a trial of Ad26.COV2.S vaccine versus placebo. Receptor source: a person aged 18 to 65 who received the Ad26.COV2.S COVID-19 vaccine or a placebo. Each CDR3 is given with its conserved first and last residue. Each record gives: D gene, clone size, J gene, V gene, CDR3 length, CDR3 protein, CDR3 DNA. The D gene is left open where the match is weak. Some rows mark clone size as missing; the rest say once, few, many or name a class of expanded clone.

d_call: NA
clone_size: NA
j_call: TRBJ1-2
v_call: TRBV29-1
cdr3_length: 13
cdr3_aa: CSVEAIANYGYTF
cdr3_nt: TGCAGCGTTGAGGCTATAGCTAACTATGGCTACACCTTC

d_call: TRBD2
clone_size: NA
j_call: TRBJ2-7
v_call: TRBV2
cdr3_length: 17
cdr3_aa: CASSATSGGLSPYEQYF
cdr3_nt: TGTGCCAGCAGTGCGACTAGCGGGGGGCTGAGCCCCTACGAGCAGTACTTC

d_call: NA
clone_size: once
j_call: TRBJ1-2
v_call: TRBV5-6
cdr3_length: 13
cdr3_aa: CASSLGANYGYTF
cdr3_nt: TGTGCCAGCAGCTTGGGAGCTAACTATGGCTACACCTTC

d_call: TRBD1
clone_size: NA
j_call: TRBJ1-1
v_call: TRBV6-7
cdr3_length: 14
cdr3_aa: CASRPFWADRVAFF
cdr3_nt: TGTGCCAGCAGGCCGTTTTGGGCGGACAGGGTAGCTTTCTTT

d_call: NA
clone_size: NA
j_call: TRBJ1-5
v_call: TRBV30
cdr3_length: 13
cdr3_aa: CAWSLQGNQPQHF
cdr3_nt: TGTGCCTGGAGCCTGCAGGGTAATCAGCCCCAGCATTTT

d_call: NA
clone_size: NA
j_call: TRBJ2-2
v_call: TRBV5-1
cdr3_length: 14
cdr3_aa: CASSVDSYTGELFF
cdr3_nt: TGCGCCAGCAGCGTCGACAGCTACACCGGGGAGCTGTTTTTT

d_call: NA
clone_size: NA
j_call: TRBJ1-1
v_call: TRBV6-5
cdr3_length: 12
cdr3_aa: CASSLGTGEAFF
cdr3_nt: TGTGCCAGCAGTCTCGGGACGGGTGAAGCTTTCTTT

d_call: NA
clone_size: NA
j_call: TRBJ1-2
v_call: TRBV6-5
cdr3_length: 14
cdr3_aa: CASSRTGANYGYTF
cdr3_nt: TGTGCCAGCAGCCGGACGGGAGCTAACTATGGCTACACCTTC

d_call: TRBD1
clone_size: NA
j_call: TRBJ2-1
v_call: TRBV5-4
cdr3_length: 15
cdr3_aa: CASSPTGGISNEQFF
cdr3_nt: TGTGCCAGCAGCCCGACAGGGGGCATTTCGAATGAGCAGTTCTTC

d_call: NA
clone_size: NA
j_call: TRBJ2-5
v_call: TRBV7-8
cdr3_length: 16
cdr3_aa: CASSLAGAGHQETQYF
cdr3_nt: TGTGCCAGCAGCTTAGCAGGGGCAGGACACCAAGAGACCCAGTACTTC

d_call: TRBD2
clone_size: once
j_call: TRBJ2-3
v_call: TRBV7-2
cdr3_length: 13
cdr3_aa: CASSSGLAGAVYF
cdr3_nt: TGTGCCAGCAGCTCGGGGCTAGCGGGGGCCGTCTATTTT

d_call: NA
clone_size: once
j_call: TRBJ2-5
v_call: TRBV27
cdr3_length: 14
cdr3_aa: CASSFLSGEETQYF
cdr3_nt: TGTGCCAGCAGTTTCTTATCGGGGGAGGAGACCCAGTACTTC

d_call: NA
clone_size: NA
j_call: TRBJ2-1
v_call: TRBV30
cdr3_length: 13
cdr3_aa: CAWTAQVGGEQFF
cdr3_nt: TGTGCCTGGACCGCCCAGGTTGGGGGTGAGCAGTTCTTC

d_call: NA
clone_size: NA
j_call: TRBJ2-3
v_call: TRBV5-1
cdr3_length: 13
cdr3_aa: CASSLPSTDTQYF
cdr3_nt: TGCGCCAGCAGCCTCCCTAGCACAGATACGCAGTATTTT

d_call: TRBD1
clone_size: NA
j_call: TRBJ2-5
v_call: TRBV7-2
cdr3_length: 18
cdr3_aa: CASSPRQGGNLRQETQYF
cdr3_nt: TGTGCCAGCAGCCCAAGACAGGGTGGGAATTTACGGCAAGAGACCCAGTACTTC

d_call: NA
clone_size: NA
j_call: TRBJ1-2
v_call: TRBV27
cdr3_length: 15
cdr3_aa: CASKGPGGRNYGYTF
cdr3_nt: TGTGCCTCCAAGGGACCCGGGGGGCGAAACTATGGCTACACCTTC

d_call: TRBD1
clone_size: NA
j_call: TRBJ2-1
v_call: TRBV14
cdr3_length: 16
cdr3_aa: CASSHYRDRGYNEQFF
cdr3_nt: TGTGCCAGCAGCCATTACCGGGACAGGGGCTACAATGAGCAGTTCTTC

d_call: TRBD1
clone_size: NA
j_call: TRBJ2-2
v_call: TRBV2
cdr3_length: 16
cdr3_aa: CASSAGQGAMGGELFF
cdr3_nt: TGTGCCAGCAGTGCTGGGCAGGGGGCGATGGGCGGGGAGCTGTTTTTT

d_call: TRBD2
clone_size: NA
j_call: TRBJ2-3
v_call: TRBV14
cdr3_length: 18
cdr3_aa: CASSQDPSGRANVDTQYF
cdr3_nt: TGTGCCAGCAGCCAAGACCCAAGCGGGAGGGCCAATGTAGATACGCAGTATTTT

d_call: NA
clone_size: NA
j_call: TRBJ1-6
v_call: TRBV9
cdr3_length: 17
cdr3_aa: CASSASRDTSANSPLHF
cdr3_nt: TGTGCCAGCAGCGCAAGCCGGGACACCTCGGCCAATTCACCCCTCCACTTT

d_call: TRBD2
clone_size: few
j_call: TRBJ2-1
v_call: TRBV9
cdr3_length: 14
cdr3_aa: CASSAGLVSDEQFF
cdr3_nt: TGTGCCAGCAGCGCGGGACTAGTTAGCGATGAGCAGTTCTTC

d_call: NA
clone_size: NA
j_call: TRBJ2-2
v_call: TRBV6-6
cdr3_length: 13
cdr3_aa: CALGGRDTGELFF
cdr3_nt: TGTGCCCTTGGAGGGCGGGACACCGGGGAGCTGTTTTTT

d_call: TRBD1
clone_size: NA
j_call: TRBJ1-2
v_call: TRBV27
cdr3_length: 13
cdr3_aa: CASSSNRGSGYTF
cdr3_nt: TGTGCCAGCAGTTCGAACAGGGGCTCTGGCTACACCTTC

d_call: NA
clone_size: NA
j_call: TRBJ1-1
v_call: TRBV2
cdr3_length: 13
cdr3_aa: CASKKEMNTEAFF
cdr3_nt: TGTGCCAGCAAGAAAGAAATGAACACTGAAGCTTTCTTT

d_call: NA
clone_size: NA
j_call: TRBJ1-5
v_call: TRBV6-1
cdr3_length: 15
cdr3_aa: CASSEGPYRNQPQHF
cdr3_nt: TGTGCCAGCAGTGAAGGACCATATAGGAATCAGCCCCAGCATTTT

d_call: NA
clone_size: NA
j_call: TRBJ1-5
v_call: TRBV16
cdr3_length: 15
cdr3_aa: CASSPRGQLNQPQHF
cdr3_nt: TGTGCCAGCAGCCCCCGTGGGCAGCTGAATCAGCCCCAGCATTTT